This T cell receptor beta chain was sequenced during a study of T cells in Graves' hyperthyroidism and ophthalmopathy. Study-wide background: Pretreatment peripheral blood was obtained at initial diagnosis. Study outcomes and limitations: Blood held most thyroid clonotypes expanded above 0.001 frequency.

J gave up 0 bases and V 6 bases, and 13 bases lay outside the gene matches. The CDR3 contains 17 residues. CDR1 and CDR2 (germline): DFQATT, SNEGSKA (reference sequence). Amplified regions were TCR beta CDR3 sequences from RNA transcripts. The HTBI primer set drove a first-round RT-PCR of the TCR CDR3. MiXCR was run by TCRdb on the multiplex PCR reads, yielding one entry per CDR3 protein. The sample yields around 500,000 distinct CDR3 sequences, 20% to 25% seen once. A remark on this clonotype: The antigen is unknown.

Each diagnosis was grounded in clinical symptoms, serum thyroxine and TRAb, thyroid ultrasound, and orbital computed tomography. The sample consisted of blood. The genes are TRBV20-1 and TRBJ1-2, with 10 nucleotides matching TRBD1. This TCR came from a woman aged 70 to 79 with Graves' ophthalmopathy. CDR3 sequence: CSAEVRDRGLANYGYTF. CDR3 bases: TGCAGTGCCGAAGTCCGGGACAGGGGATTAGCTAACTATGGCTACACCTTC.